Reported below is one T cell receptor beta chain. Its cognate antigen is unknown. The sample holds other DNA sequences that translate to the same CDR3. Using about 220 ng DNA, 30,000 to 35,000 T cell genomes, the sorted-subset replicate PCRs were run. Generated by immunoSEQ multiplex PCR, the TCRdb table keeps only in-frame clones and is missing some. Here the sample spans nearly 2 million clones, roughly 94% being singletons. These data come from a study of shared clonotypes between healthy human individuals. Positively selected for CCR7, the CD45RO-negative cells used as naive CD8 cells excluded terminally differentiated effector memory CD45RA+ cells. The CDR3 has 14 amino acids. Germline lookup yields CDR1 SEHNR and CDR2 FQNEAQ (reference sequence). Trimming cost V 2 bases and J 4 bases, with 9 bases left between them. Study conclusions and caveats: The authors sampled blood alone, and tissue repertoires likely differ. Naive subsets, compared against memory subsets, generally had larger estimated richness values.

This TCR was sampled from a young man in good health. The V gene is TRBV7-9, the J gene TRBJ2-1; D could derive from TRBD1 or TRBD2 (6 bases each). The sequenced sample was naive CD8+ T cells sorted from blood. In DNA form, the CDR3 reads TGTGCCAGCAGCTTACAGGGGACTTACAATGAGCAGTTCTTC. This sequence encodes CASSLQGTYNEQFF.